This TCR beta chain was found in a study of long-term antiretroviral therapy in people with HIV. General study points: Clonal expansions arising prior to ART prevailed in the repertoire at every time point.

This was the immunoSEQ v3.0 assay at survey level. The assay was immunoSEQ multiplex PCR, and TCRdb's table has in-frame clones only and misses some. This sample has more than 6,500 clones; approximately 74% occur once, and the top ten carry around 8.1%. The CDR3 covers 15 residues. Trimming pared 3 bases from V and 6 bases from J, leaving 17 bases between. Per the germline V gene, CDR1 is LNHDA and CDR2 is SQIVND (reference sequence). Note on this clone: Its target is not known.

The sequencing used unsorted PBMCs, collected 0.1 years before starting antiretroviral therapy. The chain recombines TRBV19 with TRBJ1-1, with D possibly TRBD1 on 6 matching bases. The receptor was derived from a man between 18 and 35 years old with HIV. As DNA, the CDR3 is TGTGCCAGTAGTATCTATTGGACAGATAAATCTGAAGCTTTCTTT. Translation gives CASSIYWTDKSEAFF.